A selection of T cell receptor beta chains follows, all from one sample in a study of cytomegalovirus exposure and HLA in healthy donors. Profiling relied on immunoSEQ multiplex PCR, and the TCRdb table lists in-frame clones only, not all of them. The sample shows around 190,000 clones, 80% of them seen only once. Sequenced: PBMCs. The receptor source for this set is a man aged 35-49 years in good health and CMV-seronegative. CDR3s include the opening cysteine and the closing phenylalanine or tryptophan. Fields, in order: V gene, D gene, J gene, clone size, CDR3 DNA, CDR3 protein. The D gene is left open where the match is weak. Clone size is stated in some rows and not others, as once, few, many or a class when expanded.

>TRBV7-7|TRBD1|TRBJ2-5|.
TGTGCCAGCAGTCTCGGACAGGGTCGGAAAGAGACCCAGTACTTC
CASSLGQGRKETQYF
>TRBV5-6|TRBD2|TRBJ2-5|.
TGTGCCAGCAGCGCGACGGGAGGGCAAGAGACCCAGTACTTC
CASSATGGQETQYF
>TRBV5-4|.|TRBJ2-7|.
TGTGCCAGCAGCTTAGAAAGGGGCTACGAGCAGTACTTC
CASSLERGYEQYF
>TRBV19|.|TRBJ1-4|few
TGTGCCAGTAGCCGGTGGGAGAGACCAAATGAAAAACTGTTTTTT
CASSRWERPNEKLFF
>TRBV7-9|.|TRBJ1-1|once
TGTGCCAGCAGCTTGGGACAAAACACTGAAGCTTTCTTT
CASSLGQNTEAFF
>TRBV18|.|TRBJ1-1|.
TGTGCCAGCTCACCCCCGGGGGGGCGGAGGAACACTGAAGCTTTCTTT
CASSPPGGRRNTEAFF
>TRBV27|TRBD1|TRBJ2-7|once
TGTGCCAGCAGGCCTGGACAGGGAAAAGACTACGAGCAGTACTTC
CASRPGQGKDYEQYF
>TRBV9|TRBD1|TRBJ1-3|.
TGTGCCAGCAGCGCAGGACAGGGCTTTTTCTCTGGAAACACCATATATTTT
CASSAGQGFFSGNTIYF
>TRBV7-9|TRBD1|TRBJ1-5|.
TGTGCCAGCAGCCGTGGACAGGATAATCAGCCCCAGCATTTT
CASSRGQDNQPQHF
>TRBV11-2|.|TRBJ2-7|.
TGTGCCAGCAGCTTAGATCTTCGGGGGTGGGACGGGCAGTACTTC
CASSLDLRGWDGQYF
>TRBV4-3|TRBD2|TRBJ2-3|.
TGCGCCAGCAGCCGAGGGACTAGCGGCACAGATACGCAGTATTTT
CASSRGTSGTDTQYF
>TRBV6-6|TRBD1|TRBJ1-2|.
TGTGCCAGCAATGGACAGGACTATGGCTACACCTTC
CASNGQDYGYTF
>TRBV7-7|TRBD2|TRBJ2-2|.
TGTGCCAGCAGCCGGGGACTAGCGGGGATGAACACCGGGGAGCTGTTTTTT
CASSRGLAGMNTGELFF
>TRBV27|.|TRBJ2-5|.
TGTGCCAGCAGTTTGTTGACAGATCAAGAGACCCAGTACTTC
CASSLLTDQETQYF
>TRBV25-1|TRBD1|TRBJ2-4|.
TGTGCCAGCAGTGGTTTCTCCGGGACAGGGGTTACAGACATTCAGTACTTC
CASSGFSGTGVTDIQYF
>TRBV9|TRBD2|TRBJ2-1|few
TGTGCCAGCAGCGTAGGGGGAGGGTACTCCTACAATGAGCAGTTCTTC
CASSVGGGYSYNEQFF
>TRBV7-9|.|TRBJ1-1|.
TGTGCCAGCAGCACCGGGATTAACACTGAAGCTTTCTTT
CASSTGINTEAFF
>TRBV19|.|TRBJ1-4|.
TGTGCCAGTAGTCCCCTACTTGGACACGCAACTAATGAAAAACTGTTTTTT
CASSPLLGHATNEKLFF
>TRBV7-2|TRBD2|TRBJ2-3|.
TGTGCCAGCAGCTCCTCTAGCGGGGGGGCTAGAGATACGCAGTATTTT
CASSSSSGGARDTQYF
>TRBV7-3|.|TRBJ1-1|.
TGTGCCAGCAGCTCCTCCGGGACATTGAACACTGAAGCTTTCTTT
CASSSSGTLNTEAFF
>TRBV19|.|TRBJ2-3|.
TGTGCCAGTAGTATGGGTAGGGGAAGCACAGATACGCAGTATTTT
CASSMGRGSTDTQYF
>TRBV30|.|TRBJ2-1|.
TGTGCCTGGACCTTATACAATGAGCAGTTCTTC
CAWTLYNEQFF
>TRBV4-1|TRBD1|TRBJ1-5|.
TGCGCCAGCAGCCAAGATGCAGGGGGCGGTCAGCCCCAGCATTTT
CASSQDAGGGQPQHF
>TRBV5-4|.|TRBJ2-1|once
TGTGCCAGCAGCCCGACTACACGCTCCTACAATGAGCAGTTCTTC
CASSPTTRSYNEQFF
>TRBV11-2|.|TRBJ2-3|.
TGTGCCAGCAGCTTAGATCTTGGGGGGGCGGATACGCAGTATTTT
CASSLDLGGADTQYF
>TRBV18|.|TRBJ1-1|.
TGTGCCAGCTCGCTACAGGGCGCGGCTTTCTTT
CASSLQGAAFF
>TRBV7-7|TRBD1|TRBJ2-5|once
TGTGCCAGCAGCTACTTAGGACAGGGGGCTCAAGAGACCCAGTACTTC
CASSYLGQGAQETQYF
>TRBV7-2|.|TRBJ2-7|.
TGTGCCAGCAGCTCCTCGTTTGGAGGGACCTACGAGCAGTACTTC
CASSSSFGGTYEQYF
>TRBV6-5|.|TRBJ2-7|.
TGTGCCAGCAGAAGGGAGTCACTAGGTCGGAACGAGCAGTACTTC
CASRRESLGRNEQYF
>TRBV12-5|TRBD1|TRBJ2-7|few
TGTGCTAGTGGTGCCGGGACAGGGTACTACGAGCAGTACTTC
CASGAGTGYYEQYF
>TRBV5-1|.|TRBJ1-1|.
TGCGCCAGCAGGCAGGCGGCGGGCACTGAAGCTTTCTTT
CASRQAAGTEAFF
>TRBV5-4|TRBD1|TRBJ1-6|.
TGTGCCAGCAGCTCCGGGACAGTCTATAATTCACCCCTCCACTTT
CASSSGTVYNSPLHF
>TRBV7-9|TRBD2|TRBJ2-7|.
TGTTCCAGCAGCCCCACCGCCTCCTTCGGGACTAGCTACGAGCAGTACTTC
CSSSPTASFGTSYEQYF
>TRBV9|.|TRBJ1-1|once
TGTGCCAGCAGCCCCGCTACAGGGAGGGGCACTGAAGCTTTCTTT
CASSPATGRGTEAFF
>TRBV11-2|.|TRBJ1-5|.
TGTGCCAGCAGCTTAGGGGCAGAAAATCAGCCCCAGCATTTT
CASSLGAENQPQHF
>TRBV7-2|.|TRBJ1-2|.
TGTGCCAGCAGCTTAGTGGGACTCCCCGGCTATGGCTACACCTTC
CASSLVGLPGYGYTF
>TRBV19|.|TRBJ1-3|.
TGTGCCAGTAGACCCGGGACACAGGGAAACACCATATATTTT
CASRPGTQGNTIYF
>TRBV30|TRBD2|TRBJ2-3|.
TGTGCCTGGAGTGTACACCCCTGGACTAGCGGGGGGCCCGATACGCAGTATTTT
CAWSVHPWTSGGPDTQYF
>TRBV19|.|TRBJ1-4|.
TGTGCCAGTAGTATAGAAGGCGGGGGAGGTGAAAAACTGTTTTTT
CASSIEGGGGEKLFF
>TRBV9|TRBD1|TRBJ1-1|once
TGTGCCAGCAGCCCCGGGCAGGGGGGCACTGAAGCTTTCTTT
CASSPGQGGTEAFF
>TRBV7-2|.|TRBJ2-3|.
TGTGCCAGCAGCTTAGACCCAGGCACAGATACGCAGTATTTT
CASSLDPGTDTQYF
>TRBV9|.|TRBJ2-3|.
TGTGCCAGCAGCCCATACAGCGGAGGTGCGGATACGCAGTATTTT
CASSPYSGGADTQYF
>TRBV28|TRBD2|TRBJ2-7|.
TGTGCCAGCAGATTAACCGGGGGGGCCGGCGAGCAGTACTTC
CASRLTGGAGEQYF
>TRBV9|.|TRBJ2-5|.
TGTGCCAGCAGCCCGGGGGGCACCGCCCAAGAGACCCAGTACTTC
CASSPGGTAQETQYF
>TRBV9|TRBD1|TRBJ1-1|.
TGTGCCAGCAGCGGGGGACAGGGGGCTGAAGCTTTCTTT
CASSGGQGAEAFF
>TRBV5-6|TRBD2|TRBJ2-7|.
TGTGCCAGCAGCTTGTGGACTAGCGGGAGGTACGAGCAGTACTTC
CASSLWTSGRYEQYF
>TRBV18|TRBD2|TRBJ2-7|few
TGTGCCAGCTCACCTATAGCGGGAGCGGGCAAAATGTACGAGCAGTACTTC
CASSPIAGAGKMYEQYF